The rows below give T cell receptor beta chains drawn from one sample of a study of identical twins. TCRdb ran MiXCR on the 5' RACE reads and lists one entry per CDR3 protein. Among about 330,000 distinct CDR3 sequences listed, over 9% were seen once. The same specimen was also included in a second study, on yellow fever vaccine responses in identical twins.

Sequencing input: CD8+ T cells sorted from blood. Every receptor here comes from a woman aged 18-29 years in good health. CDR3s include the opening cysteine and the closing phenylalanine or tryptophan. The D gene is left open where the match is weak. Clone size is shown for a subset of rows, as once, few, many or a class of expanded clone.

D,size,J,V,CDR3,DNA
-,-,TRBJ2-1,TRBV11-2,CASSSLALHEFF,TGTGCCAGCAGCTCGCTCGCTCTTCATGAGTTCTTC
-,few,TRBJ1-1,TRBV7-8,CASSRATGLNTEVFF,TGTGCCAGCAGCAGAGCGACGGGTTTGAACACTGAAGTTTTCTTT
-,-,TRBJ2-1,TRBV6-5,CASSFRREQFF,TGTGCCAGCAGTTTTCGCCGAGAGCAGTTCTTC
TRBD2,many,TRBJ2-7,TRBV4-1,CASSQDWSGAAYEQYF,TGCGCCAGCAGCCAAGATTGGAGCGGGGCCGCCTACGAGCAGTACTTC
TRBD2,-,TRBJ2-1,TRBV12-3/TRBV12-4,CASSLREGSYNEQFF,TGTGCCAGCAGTTTGCGGGAGGGGTCCTACAATGAGCAGTTCTTC
TRBD2,once,TRBJ2-3,TRBV4-1,CASSQPSGGASTDTQYF,TGCGCCAGCAGCCAACCTAGCGGGGGGGCTAGCACAGATACGCAGTATTTT
-,-,TRBJ1-2,TRBV7-9,CASSPPGGASYGYTF,TGTGCCAGCAGCCCTCCGGGGGGCGCGTCGTATGGCTACACCTTC
-,many,TRBJ2-3,TRBV29-1,CSAERGRGSADTQYF,TGCAGCGCCGAGCGTGGTCGCGGGTCAGCAGATACGCAGTATTTT
-,-,TRBJ2-5,TRBV7-8,CASSLVEGAKTQYF,TGTGCCAGCAGCTTAGTGGAGGGGGCGAAGACCCAGTACTTC
-,few,TRBJ2-1,TRBV7-6,CASSLRLVGGWNNEQFF,TGTGCCAGCAGCTTACGTCTCGTCGGGGGTTGGAACAATGAGCAGTTCTTC
-,many,TRBJ2-1,TRBV29-1,CSVVVPSSYNEQFF,TGCAGCGTTGTGGTTCCGAGCTCCTACAATGAGCAGTTCTTC